This is a list of T cell receptor beta chains from one sample in a study of blood T cell repertoires in COVID-19. Generated by immunoSEQ multiplex PCR, the TCRdb table keeps only in-frame clones and is missing some. Of 25,000 to 30,000 clones listed, roughly nine tenths are singletons. The sequencing input was peripheral blood. The source is a man between 65 and 85 years old with active COVID-19. Both conserved end residues are part of each CDR3. Fields, in order: D gene, clone size, J gene, CDR3 length, V gene, CDR3 protein, CDR3 DNA. The D gene is left open where the match is weak. Clone size is given for some rows only: seen once, a few or many times, or a class if the clone is expanded.

D: TRBD2
size: -
J: TRBJ2-5
length: 17
V: TRBV9
CDR3: CASSVEVERGGLETQYF
DNA: TGTGCCAGCAGCGTAGAAGTTGAGCGGGGGGGCCTGGAGACCCAGTACTTC

D: TRBD2
size: -
J: TRBJ2-5
length: 16
V: TRBV5-1
CDR3: CASSPGLAGAQETQYF
DNA: TGCGCCAGCAGCCCTGGACTAGCGGGCGCCCAGGAGACCCAGTACTTC

D: -
size: -
J: TRBJ2-7
length: 15
V: TRBV6-4
CDR3: CASSDPGQSSYEQYF
DNA: TGTGCCAGCAGTGACCCCGGACAAAGCTCCTACGAGCAGTACTTC

D: TRBD2
size: -
J: TRBJ2-7
length: 15
V: TRBV19
CDR3: CASSPTSGRLYEQYF
DNA: TGTGCCAGTTCGCCGACTAGCGGGAGGCTCTACGAGCAGTACTTC

D: TRBD2
size: -
J: TRBJ2-3
length: 16
V: TRBV5-7
CDR3: CASTFGPAGGADTQYF
DNA: TGTGCCAGCACCTTCGGTCCAGCGGGGGGGGCAGATACGCAGTATTTT

D: TRBD2
size: once
J: TRBJ2-5
length: 15
V: TRBV28
CDR3: CASSSGLAGQETQYF
DNA: TGTGCCAGCAGTTCCGGACTAGCGGGGCAAGAGACCCAGTACTTC

D: TRBD1
size: -
J: TRBJ2-7
length: 13
V: TRBV4-3
CDR3: CASSHGTGYEQYF
DNA: TGCGCCAGCAGCCACGGGACAGGCTACGAGCAGTACTTC

D: TRBD1
size: few
J: TRBJ2-7
length: 14
V: TRBV7-9
CDR3: CASSFRDRSYEQYF
DNA: TGTGCCAGCAGCTTTCGGGACAGATCCTACGAGCAGTACTTC

D: -
size: -
J: TRBJ1-3
length: 17
V: TRBV4-2
CDR3: CASSQEWRREAGNTIYF
DNA: TGTGCCAGCAGCCAAGAATGGCGGAGGGAAGCTGGAAACACCATATATTTT

D: TRBD1
size: -
J: TRBJ2-5
length: 14
V: TRBV7-9
CDR3: CASSFRQGQETQYF
DNA: TGTGCCAGCAGCTTCCGACAGGGCCAAGAGACCCAGTACTTC

D: TRBD1
size: -
J: TRBJ2-1
length: 13
V: TRBV5-6
CDR3: CASSPQGAIEQFF
DNA: TGTGCCAGCAGCCCACAGGGGGCGATTGAGCAGTTCTTC

D: TRBD2
size: few
J: TRBJ2-7
length: 15
V: TRBV7-3
CDR3: CASSLSSGVPYEQYF
DNA: TGTGCCAGCAGCTTATCTAGCGGGGTCCCCTACGAGCAGTACTTC

D: -
size: -
J: TRBJ1-6
length: 15
V: TRBV7-9
CDR3: CASSLAGQYNSPLHF
DNA: TGTGCCAGCAGCTTAGCGGGACAATATAATTCACCCCTCCACTTT

D: TRBD1
size: -
J: TRBJ2-3
length: 14
V: TRBV9
CDR3: CASSVRTGGDTQYF
DNA: TGTGCCAGCAGCGTTCGTACAGGGGGAGATACGCAGTATTTT

D: -
size: -
J: TRBJ1-1
length: 16
V: TRBV7-9
CDR3: CASSPPPGWVNTEAFF
DNA: TGTGCCAGCAGCCCTCCCCCAGGTTGGGTGAACACTGAAGCTTTCTTT

D: -
size: -
J: TRBJ1-3
length: 16
V: TRBV9
CDR3: CASSPTDFFSGNTIYF
DNA: TGTGCCAGCAGCCCGACAGACTTTTTCTCTGGAAACACCATATATTTT

D: -
size: -
J: TRBJ1-1
length: 14
V: TRBV5-1
CDR3: CASSLDRMNTEAFF
DNA: TGCGCCAGCAGCTTGGACAGGATGAACACTGAAGCTTTCTTT

D: TRBD1
size: once
J: TRBJ1-2
length: 14
V: TRBV6-2/TRBV6-3
CDR3: CASSYPDRGNGYTF
DNA: TGTGCCAGCAGTTACCCGGACAGGGGTAATGGCTACACCTTC

D: -
size: -
J: TRBJ1-5
length: 14
V: TRBV7-2
CDR3: CASSPQANNQPQHF
DNA: TGTGCCAGCAGCCCGCAGGCGAACAATCAGCCCCAGCATTTT

D: TRBD1
size: -
J: TRBJ2-2
length: 15
V: TRBV2
CDR3: CASDGDRGLYGELFF
DNA: TGTGCCAGCGATGGGGACAGGGGGCTTTACGGGGAGCTGTTTTTT